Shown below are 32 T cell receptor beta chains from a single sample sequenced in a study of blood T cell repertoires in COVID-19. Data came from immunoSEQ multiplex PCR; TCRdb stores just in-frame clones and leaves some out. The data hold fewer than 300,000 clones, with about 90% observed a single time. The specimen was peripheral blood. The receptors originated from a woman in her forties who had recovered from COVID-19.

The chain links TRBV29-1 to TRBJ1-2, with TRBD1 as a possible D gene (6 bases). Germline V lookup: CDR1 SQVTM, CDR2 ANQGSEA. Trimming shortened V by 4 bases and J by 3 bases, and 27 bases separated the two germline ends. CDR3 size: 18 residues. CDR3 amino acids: CSVGPRQGLINADYGYTF. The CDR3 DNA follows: TGCAGCGTTGGTCCCCGTCAGGGGCTTATTAATGCTGACTATGGCTACACCTTC.

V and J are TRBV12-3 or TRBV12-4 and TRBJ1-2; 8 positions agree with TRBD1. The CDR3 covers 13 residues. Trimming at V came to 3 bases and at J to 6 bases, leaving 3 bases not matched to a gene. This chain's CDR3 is CASSFRGRDGYTF. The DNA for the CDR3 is TGTGCCAGCAGTTTCAGGGGGCGAGATGGCTACACCTTC.

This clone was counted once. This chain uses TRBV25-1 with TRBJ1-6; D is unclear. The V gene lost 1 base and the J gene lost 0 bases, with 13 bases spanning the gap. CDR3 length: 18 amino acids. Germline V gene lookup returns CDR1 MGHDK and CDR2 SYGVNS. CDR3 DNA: TGTGCCAGCAGTGAATGGAGCGAGGCCCGCTCCTATAATTCACCCCTCCACTTT. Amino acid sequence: CASSEWSEARSYNSPLHF.

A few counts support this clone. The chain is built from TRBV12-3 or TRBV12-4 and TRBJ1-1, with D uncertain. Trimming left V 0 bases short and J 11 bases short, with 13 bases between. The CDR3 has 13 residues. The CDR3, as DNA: TGTGCCAGCAGTTTAGCGGAGGAGGAGGACGCTTTCTTT. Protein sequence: CASSLAEEEDAFF.

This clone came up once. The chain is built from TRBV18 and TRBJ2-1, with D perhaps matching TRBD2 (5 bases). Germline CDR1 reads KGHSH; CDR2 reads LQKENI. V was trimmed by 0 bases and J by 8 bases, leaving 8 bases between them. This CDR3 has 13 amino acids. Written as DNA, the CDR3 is TGTGCCAGCTCACCACCAGGGAGCGATGAGCAGTTCTTC. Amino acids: CASSPPGSDEQFF.

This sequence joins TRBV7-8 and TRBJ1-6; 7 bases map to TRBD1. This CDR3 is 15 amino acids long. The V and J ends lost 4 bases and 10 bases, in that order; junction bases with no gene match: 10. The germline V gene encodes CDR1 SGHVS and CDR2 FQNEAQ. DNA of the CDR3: TGTGCCAGCAGCTGGCGGGCAGGGGGTGGGTCACCCCTCCACTTT. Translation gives CASSWRAGGGSPLHF.

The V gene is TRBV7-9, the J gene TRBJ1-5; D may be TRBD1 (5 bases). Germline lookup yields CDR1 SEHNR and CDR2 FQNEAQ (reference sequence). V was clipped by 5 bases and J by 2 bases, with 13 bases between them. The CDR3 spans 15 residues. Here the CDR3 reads CASSPTGGRNQPQHF. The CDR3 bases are TGTGCCAGCAGCCCAACGGGGGGACGCAATCAGCCCCAGCATTTT.

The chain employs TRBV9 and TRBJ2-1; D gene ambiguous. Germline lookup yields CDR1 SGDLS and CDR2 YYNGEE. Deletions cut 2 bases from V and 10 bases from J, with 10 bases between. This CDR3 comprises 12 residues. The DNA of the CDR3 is TGTGCCAGCAGCGTCGCGGCCGGGGAGCAGTTCTTC. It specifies CASSVAAGEQFF.

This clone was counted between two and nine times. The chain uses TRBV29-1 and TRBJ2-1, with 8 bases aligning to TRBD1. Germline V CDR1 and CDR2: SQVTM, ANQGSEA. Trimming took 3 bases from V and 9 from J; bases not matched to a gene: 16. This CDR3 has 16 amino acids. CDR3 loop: CSVDSVQGQEGGEQFF. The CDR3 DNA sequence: TGCAGCGTTGATAGTGTTCAGGGACAGGAGGGAGGTGAGCAGTTCTTC.

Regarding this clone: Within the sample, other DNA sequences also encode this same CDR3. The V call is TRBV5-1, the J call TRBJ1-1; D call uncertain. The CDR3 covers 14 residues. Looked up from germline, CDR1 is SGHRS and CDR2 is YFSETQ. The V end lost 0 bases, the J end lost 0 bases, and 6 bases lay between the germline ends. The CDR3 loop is CASSLAGMNTEAFF. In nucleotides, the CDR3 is TGCGCCAGCAGCTTGGCGGGAATGAACACTGAAGCTTTCTTT.

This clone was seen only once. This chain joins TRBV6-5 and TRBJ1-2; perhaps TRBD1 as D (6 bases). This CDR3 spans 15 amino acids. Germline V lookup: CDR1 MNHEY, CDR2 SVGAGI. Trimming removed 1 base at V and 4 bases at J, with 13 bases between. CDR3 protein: CASSYWTDFSYGYTF. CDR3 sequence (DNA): TGTGCCAGCAGTTACTGGACAGACTTCTCCTATGGCTACACCTTC.

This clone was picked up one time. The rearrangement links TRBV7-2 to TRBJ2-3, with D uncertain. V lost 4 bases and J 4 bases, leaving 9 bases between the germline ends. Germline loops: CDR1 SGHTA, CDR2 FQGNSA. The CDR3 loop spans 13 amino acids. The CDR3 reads CASSSYTADTQYF. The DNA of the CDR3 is TGTGCCAGCAGCTCATACACCGCAGATACGCAGTATTTT.

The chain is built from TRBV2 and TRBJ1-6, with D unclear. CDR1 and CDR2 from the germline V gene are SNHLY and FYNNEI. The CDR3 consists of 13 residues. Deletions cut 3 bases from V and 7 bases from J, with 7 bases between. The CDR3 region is CASSDYQNSPLHF. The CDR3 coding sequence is TGTGCCAGCAGTGACTACCAAAATTCACCCCTCCACTTT.

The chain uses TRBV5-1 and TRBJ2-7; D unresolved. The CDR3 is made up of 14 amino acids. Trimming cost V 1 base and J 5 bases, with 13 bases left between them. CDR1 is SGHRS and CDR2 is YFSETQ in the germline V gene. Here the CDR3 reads CASSLWQELNEQYF. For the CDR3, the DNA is TGCGCCAGCAGCTTGTGGCAGGAACTGAACGAGCAGTACTTC.

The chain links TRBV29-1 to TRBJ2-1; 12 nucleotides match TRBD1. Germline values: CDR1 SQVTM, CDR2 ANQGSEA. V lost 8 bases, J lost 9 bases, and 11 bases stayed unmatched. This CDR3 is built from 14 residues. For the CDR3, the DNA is TGCAGCTCCCCGCCGGGACAGGGGGCTTCTGAGCAGTTCTTC. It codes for CSSPPGQGASEQFF.

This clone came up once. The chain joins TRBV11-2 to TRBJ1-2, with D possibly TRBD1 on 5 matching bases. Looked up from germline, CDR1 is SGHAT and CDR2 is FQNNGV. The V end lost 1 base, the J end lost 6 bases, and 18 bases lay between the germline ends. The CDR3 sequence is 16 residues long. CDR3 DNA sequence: TGTGCCAGCAGCTTAGGGGTCCGGCGGGACCTGGATGGCTACACCTTC. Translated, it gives CASSLGVRRDLDGYTF. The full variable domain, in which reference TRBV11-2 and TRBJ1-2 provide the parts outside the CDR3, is EAGVAQSPRYKIIEKRQSVAFWCNPISGHATLYWYQQILGQGPKLLIQFQNNGVVDDSQLPKDRFSAERLKGVDSTLKIQPAKLEDSAVYLCASSLGVRRDLDGYTFGSGTRLTVV.

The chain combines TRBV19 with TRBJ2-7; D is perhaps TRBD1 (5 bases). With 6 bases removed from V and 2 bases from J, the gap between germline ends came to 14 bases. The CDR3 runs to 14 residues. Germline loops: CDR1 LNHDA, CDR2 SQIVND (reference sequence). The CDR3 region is CASRPQGSAYEQYF. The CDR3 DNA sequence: TGTGCCAGTAGACCCCAGGGATCGGCCTACGAGCAGTACTTC.

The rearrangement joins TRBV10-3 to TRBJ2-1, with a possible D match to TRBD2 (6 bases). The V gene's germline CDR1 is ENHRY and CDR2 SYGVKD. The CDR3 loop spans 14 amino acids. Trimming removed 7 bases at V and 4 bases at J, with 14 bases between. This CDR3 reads CAITRTGAYNEQFF. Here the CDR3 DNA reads TGTGCCATCACCCGTACGGGAGCTTACAATGAGCAGTTCTTC.

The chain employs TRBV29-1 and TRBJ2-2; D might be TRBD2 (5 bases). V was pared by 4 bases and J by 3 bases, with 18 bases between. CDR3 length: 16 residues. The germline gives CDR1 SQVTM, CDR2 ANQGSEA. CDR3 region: CSVVAVGRDYTGELFF. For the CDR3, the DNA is TGCAGCGTTGTGGCGGTGGGCCGGGATTACACCGGGGAGCTGTTTTTT.

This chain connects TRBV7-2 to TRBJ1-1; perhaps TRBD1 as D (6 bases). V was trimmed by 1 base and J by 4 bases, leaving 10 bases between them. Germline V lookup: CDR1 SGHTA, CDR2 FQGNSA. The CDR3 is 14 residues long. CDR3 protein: CASSLEGVGTEAFF. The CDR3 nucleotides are TGTGCCAGCAGCTTAGAGGGGGTTGGCACTGAAGCTTTCTTT.

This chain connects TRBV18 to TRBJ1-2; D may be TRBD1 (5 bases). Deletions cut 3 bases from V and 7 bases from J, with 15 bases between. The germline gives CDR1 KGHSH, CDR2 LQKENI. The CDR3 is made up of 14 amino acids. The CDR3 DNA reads TGTGCCAGCTCACCTGTACAGGAATTGGTTGGCTACACCTTC. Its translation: CASSPVQELVGYTF. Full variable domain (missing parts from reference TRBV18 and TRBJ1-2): NAGVMQNPRHLVRRRGQEARLRCSPMKGHSHVYWYRQLPEEGLKFMVYLQKENIIDESGMPKERFSAEFPKEGPSILRIQQVVRGDSAAYFCASSPVQELVGYTFGSGTRLTVV.

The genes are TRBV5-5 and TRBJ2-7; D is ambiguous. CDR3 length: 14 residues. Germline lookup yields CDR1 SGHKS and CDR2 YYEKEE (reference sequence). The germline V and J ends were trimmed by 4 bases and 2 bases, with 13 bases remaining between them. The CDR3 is CASSHSGTPYEQYF. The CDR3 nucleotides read TGTGCCAGCAGCCACAGTGGTACCCCCTACGAGCAGTACTTC.

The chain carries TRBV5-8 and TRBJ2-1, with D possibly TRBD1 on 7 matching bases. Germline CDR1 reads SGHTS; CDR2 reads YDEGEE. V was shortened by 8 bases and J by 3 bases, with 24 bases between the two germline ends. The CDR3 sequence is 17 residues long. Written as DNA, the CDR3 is TGTGCCAGGCGGGACAGACCTTTACTTATACGCTACAATGAGCAGTTCTTC. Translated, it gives CARRDRPLLIRYNEQFF.

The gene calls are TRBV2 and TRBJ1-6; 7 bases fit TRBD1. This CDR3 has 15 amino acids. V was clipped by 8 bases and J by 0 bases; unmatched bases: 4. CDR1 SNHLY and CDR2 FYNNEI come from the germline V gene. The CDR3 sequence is CASSRDSSYNSPLHF. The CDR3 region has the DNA TGTGCCAGCTCCAGGGACAGCTCCTATAATTCACCCCTCCACTTT.

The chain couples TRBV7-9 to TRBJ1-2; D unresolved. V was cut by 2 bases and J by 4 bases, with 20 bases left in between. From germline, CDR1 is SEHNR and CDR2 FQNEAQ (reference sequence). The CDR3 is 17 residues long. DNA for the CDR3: TGTGCCAGCAGCTTAAGGTCCTCGGGTACCCACCTCTATGGCTACACCTTC. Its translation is CASSLRSSGTHLYGYTF.

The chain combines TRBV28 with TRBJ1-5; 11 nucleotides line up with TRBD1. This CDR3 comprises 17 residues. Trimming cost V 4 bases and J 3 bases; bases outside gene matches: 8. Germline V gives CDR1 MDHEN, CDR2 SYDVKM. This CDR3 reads CASSSMDRGPYNQPQHF. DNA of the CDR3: TGTGCCAGCAGTTCAATGGACAGGGGGCCTTACAATCAGCCCCAGCATTTT.

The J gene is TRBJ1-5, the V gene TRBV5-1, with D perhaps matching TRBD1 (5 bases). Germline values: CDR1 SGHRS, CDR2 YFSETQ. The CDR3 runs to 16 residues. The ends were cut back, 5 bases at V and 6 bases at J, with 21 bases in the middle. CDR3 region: CASRPWPQGDSQPQHF. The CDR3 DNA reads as TGCGCCAGCAGGCCATGGCCCCAGGGCGATAGTCAGCCCCAGCATTTT. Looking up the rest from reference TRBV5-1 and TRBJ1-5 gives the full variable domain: KAGVTQTPRYLIKTRGQQVTLSCSPISGHRSVSWYQQTPGQGLQFLFEYFSETQRNKGNFPGRFSGRQFSNSRSEMNVSTLELGDSALYLCASRPWPQGDSQPQHFGDGTRLSIL.

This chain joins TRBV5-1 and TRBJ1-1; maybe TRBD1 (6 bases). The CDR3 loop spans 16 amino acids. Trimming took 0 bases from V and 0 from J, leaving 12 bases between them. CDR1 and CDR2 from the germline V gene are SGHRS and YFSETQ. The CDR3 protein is CASSLGGGPMNTEAFF. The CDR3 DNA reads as TGCGCCAGCAGCTTGGGCGGGGGGCCGATGAACACTGAAGCTTTCTTT.

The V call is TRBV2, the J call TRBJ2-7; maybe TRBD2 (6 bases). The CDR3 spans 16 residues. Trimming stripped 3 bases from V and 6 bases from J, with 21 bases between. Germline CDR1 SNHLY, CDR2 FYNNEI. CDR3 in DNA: TGTGCCAGCAGTGACATTAGCGGAAGGCTTGGACCCGAGCAGTACTTC. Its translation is CASSDISGRLGPEQYF.

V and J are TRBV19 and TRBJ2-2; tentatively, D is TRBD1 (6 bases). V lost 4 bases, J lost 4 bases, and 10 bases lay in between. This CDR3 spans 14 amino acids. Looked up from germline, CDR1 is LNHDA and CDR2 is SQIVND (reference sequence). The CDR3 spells CASSRQGITGELFF. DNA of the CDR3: TGTGCCAGTAGTAGGCAGGGGATCACCGGGGAGCTGTTTTTT.

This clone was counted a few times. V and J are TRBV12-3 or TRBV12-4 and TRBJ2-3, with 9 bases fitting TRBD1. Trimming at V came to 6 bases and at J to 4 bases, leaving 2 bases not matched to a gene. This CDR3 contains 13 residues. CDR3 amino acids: CASRTGGPDTQYF. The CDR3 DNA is TGTGCCAGCAGAACAGGGGGCCCAGATACGCAGTATTTT.

The CDR3 DNA reads as TGTGCCAGCAGCCGCTGGGGAGGGGGAATCGGGGAGCTGTTTTTT. Encoded protein: CASSRWGGGIGELFF. The genes are TRBV2 and TRBJ2-2; a possible D gene is TRBD2 (7 bases). The germline CDR1 and CDR2 sequences are SNHLY and FYNNEI. Trimming pared 6 bases from V and 7 bases from J, leaving 18 bases between. The CDR3 spans 15 residues.